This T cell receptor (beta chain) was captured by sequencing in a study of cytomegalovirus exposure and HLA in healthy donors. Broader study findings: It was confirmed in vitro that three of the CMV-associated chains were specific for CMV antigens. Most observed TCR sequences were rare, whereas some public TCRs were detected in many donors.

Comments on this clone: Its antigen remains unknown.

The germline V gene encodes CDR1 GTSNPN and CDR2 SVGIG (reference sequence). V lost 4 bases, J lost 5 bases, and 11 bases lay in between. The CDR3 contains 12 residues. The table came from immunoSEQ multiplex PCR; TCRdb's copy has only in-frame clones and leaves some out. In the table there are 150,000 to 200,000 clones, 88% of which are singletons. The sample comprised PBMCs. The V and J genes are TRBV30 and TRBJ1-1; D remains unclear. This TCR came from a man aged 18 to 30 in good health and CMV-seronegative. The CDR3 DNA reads TGTGCCTGGAACCTCCCGGGAACTGAAGCTTTCTTT. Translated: CAWNLPGTEAFF.